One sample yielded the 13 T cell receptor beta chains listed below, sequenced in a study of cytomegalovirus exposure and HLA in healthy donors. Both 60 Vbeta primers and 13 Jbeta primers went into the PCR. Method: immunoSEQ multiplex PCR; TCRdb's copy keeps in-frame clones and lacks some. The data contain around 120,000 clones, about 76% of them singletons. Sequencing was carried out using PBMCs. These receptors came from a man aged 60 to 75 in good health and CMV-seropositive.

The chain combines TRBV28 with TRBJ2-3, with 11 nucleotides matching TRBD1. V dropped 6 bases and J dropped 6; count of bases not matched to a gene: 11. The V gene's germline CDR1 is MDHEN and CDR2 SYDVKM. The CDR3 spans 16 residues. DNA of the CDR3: TGTGCCAGCAGCTCCGGGGACAGGGGGACTACGGATACGCAGTATTTT. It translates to CASSSGDRGTTDTQYF.

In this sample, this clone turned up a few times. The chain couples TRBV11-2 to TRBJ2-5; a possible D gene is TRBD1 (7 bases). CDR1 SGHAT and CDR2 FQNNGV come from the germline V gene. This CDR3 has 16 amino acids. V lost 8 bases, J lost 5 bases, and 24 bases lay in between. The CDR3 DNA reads TGTGCCAGCCGCTCCGCGGGGCTAGCAGGGGGGGAGACCCAGTACTTC. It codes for CASRSAGLAGGETQYF.

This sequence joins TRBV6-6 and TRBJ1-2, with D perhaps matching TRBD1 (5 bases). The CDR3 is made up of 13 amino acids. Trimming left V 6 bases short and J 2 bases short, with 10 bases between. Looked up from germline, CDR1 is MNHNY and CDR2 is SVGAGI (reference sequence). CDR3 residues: CASRPGGNYGYTF. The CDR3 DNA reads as TGTGCCAGCAGACCGGGGGGGAACTATGGCTACACCTTC.

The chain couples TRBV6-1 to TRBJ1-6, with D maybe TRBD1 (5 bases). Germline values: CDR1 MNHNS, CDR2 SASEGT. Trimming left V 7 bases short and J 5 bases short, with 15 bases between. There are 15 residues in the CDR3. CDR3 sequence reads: CASTRRAGNNSPLHF. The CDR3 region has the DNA TGTGCCAGCACCAGGAGGGCAGGGAATAATTCACCCCTCCACTTT.

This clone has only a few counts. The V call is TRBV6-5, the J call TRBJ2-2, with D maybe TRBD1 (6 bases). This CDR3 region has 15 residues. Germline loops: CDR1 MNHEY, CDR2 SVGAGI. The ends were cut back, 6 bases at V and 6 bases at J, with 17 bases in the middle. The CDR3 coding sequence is TGTGCCAGCAGGCCACAGGGCACCCAGCCCGGGGAGCTGTTTTTT. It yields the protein CASRPQGTQPGELFF.

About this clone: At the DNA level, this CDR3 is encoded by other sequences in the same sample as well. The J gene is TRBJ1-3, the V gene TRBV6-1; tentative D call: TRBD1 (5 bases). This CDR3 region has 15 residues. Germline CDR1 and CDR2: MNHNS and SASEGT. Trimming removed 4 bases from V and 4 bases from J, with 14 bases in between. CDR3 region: CASSVGQGRGNTIYF. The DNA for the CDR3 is TGTGCCAGCAGTGTTGGACAAGGTAGAGGAAACACCATATATTTT.

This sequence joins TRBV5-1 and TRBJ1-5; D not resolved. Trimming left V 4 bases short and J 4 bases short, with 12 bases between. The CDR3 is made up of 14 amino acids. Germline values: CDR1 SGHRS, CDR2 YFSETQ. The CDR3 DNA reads TGCGCCAGCAGCCCATCGACGGGGAATCAGCCCCAGCATTTT. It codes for CASSPSTGNQPQHF.

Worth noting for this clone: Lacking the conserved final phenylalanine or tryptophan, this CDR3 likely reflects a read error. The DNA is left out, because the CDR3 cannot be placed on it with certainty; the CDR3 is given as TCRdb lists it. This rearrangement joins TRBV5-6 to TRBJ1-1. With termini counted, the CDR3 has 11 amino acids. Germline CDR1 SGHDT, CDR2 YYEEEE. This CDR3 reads CASSLGSHREL.

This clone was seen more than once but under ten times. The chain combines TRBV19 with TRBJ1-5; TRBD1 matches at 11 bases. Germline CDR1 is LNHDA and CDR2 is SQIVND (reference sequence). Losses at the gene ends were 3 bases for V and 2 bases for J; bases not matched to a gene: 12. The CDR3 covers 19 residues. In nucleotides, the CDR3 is TGTGCCAGTAGTATTCCCCCTGGACAGGGGGCGAGGGGCAATCAGCCCCAGCATTTT. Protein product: CASSIPPGQGARGNQPQHF.

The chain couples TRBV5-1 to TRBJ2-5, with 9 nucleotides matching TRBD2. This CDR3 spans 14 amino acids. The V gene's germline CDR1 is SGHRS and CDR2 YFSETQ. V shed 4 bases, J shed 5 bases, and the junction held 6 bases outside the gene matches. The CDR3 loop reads CASSPGTSWETQYF. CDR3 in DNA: TGCGCCAGCAGCCCCGGGACTAGCTGGGAGACCCAGTACTTC.

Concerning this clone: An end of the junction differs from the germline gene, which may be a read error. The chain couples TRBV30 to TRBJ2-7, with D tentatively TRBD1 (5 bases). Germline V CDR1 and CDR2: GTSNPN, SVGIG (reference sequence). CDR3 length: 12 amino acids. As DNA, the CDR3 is TGTGCCTGGAGTGGATTCATACAGGAGCAGGGTTTC. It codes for CAWSGFIQEQGF.

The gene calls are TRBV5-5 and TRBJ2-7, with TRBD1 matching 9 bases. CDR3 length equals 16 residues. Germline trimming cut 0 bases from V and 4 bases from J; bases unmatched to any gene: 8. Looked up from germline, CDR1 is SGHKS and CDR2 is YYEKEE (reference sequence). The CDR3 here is CASSLAVGQGTYEQYF. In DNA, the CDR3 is TGTGCCAGCAGCTTGGCCGTAGGACAGGGGACTTACGAGCAGTACTTC.

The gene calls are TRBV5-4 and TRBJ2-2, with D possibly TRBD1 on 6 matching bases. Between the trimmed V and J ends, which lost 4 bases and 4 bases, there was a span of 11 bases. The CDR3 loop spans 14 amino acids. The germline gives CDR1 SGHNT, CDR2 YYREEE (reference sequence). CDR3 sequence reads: CASSVDSPTGELFF. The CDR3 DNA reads TGTGCCAGCAGCGTGGACAGCCCCACCGGGGAGCTGTTTTTT.